This record looks at one T cell receptor beta chain sequence and its context. Its antigen is as yet unknown. The samples, holding roughly 0.95-11 million cryopreserved PBMC, were thawed before DNA extraction was carried out. Germline V CDR1 and CDR2: SGHDT, YYEEEE. The CDR3 has 11 amino acids. V was cut by 2 bases and J by 3 bases, with 3 bases left in between. The data derive from a study of long-term antiretroviral therapy in people with HIV. About the research overall: Collection of the earliest samples took place about a decade ahead of the 2015 immediate-ART recommendation. Study-wide results and limits: Among HIV repertoires, CDR3 length ranges were narrower than those of controls.

At survey level, the immunoSEQ assay was run in its v3.0 version. The method was immunoSEQ multiplex PCR; TCRdb's version includes in-frame clones alone and lacks a portion of them. The sample holds around 25,000 clones, about 76% seen once. The receptor was isolated from a young woman with HIV. The sample was unsorted PBMCs, taken at the start of antiretroviral therapy, before treatment. The chain recombines TRBV5-6 with TRBJ2-7, with D uncertain. This CDR3 is CASSFIYEQYF. CDR3 DNA: TGTGCCAGCAGCTTTATCTACGAGCAGTACTTC.